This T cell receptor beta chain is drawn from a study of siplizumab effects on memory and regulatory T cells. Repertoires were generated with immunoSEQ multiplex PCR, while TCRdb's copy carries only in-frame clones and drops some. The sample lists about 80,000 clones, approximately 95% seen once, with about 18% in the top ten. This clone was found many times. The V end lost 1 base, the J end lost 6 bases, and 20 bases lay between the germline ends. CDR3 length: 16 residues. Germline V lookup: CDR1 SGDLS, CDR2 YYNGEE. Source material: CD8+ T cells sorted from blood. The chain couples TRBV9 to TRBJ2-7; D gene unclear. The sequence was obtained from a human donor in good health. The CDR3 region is CASSVRTKDPLGEQYF. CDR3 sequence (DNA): TGTGCCAGCAGCGTACGGACCAAAGACCCGTTGGGCGAGCAGTACTTC.